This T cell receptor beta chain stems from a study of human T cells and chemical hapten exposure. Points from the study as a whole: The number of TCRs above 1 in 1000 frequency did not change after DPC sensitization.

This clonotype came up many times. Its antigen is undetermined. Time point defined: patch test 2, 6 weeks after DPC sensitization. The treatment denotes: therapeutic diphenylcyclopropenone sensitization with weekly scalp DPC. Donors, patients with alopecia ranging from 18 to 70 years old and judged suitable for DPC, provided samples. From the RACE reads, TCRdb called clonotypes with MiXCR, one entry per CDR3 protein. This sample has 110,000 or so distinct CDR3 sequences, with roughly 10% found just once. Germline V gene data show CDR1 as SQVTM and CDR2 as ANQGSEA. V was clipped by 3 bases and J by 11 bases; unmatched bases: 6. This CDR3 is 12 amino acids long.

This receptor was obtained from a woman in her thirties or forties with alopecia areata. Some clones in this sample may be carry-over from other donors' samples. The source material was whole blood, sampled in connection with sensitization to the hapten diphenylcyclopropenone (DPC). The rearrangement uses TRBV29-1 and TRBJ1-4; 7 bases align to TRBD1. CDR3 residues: CSVELDRDKLFF. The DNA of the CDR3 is TGCAGCGTTGAGCTAGACAGGGACAAACTGTTTTTT.